Listed here is a single T cell receptor (beta chain). This record belongs to a study of T cell responses to AZD1222 COVID-19 vaccine. Trimming took 4 bases from V and 4 from J; bases not matched to a gene: 4. The CDR3 is made up of 15 amino acids. Germline loops: CDR1 SGHNT, CDR2 YYREEE (reference sequence). Sequencing was performed with immunoSEQ multiplex PCR; in TCRdb, only in-frame clones are kept and a portion is missing. The table has around 150,000 clones, 80% to 95% seen once. This TCR was sampled from an adult who received the AZD1222 COVID-19 vaccine. The source was peripheral blood, collected 28 days after the second AZD1222 dose. This sequence joins TRBV5-4 and TRBJ2-2; TRBD1 agrees at 10 bases. CDR3 nucleotides: TGTGCCAGCAGCAGACAGGGGGCTGGCACCGGGGAGCTGTTTTTT. Translated: CASSRQGAGTGELFF.